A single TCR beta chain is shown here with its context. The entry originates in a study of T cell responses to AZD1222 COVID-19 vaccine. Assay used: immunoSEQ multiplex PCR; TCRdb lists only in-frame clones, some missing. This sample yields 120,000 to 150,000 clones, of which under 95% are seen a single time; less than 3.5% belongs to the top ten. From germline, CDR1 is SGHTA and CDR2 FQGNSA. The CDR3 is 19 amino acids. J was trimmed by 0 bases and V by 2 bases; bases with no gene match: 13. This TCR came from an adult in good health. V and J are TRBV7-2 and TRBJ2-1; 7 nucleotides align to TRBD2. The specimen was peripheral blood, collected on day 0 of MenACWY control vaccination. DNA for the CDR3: TGTGCCAGCAGCTTAATGAGACCATCTAGCGGCAGCTCCTACAATGAGCAGTTCTTC. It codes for CASSLMRPSSGSSYNEQFF. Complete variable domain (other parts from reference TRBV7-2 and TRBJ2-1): GAGVSQSPSNKVTEKGKDVELRCDPISGHTALYWYRQSLGQGLEFLIYFQGNSAPDKSGLPSDRFSAERTGGSVSTLTIQRTQQEDSAVYLCASSLMRPSSGSSYNEQFFGPGTRLTVL.